Below are 30 T cell receptor beta chains sequenced from a single sample in a study of CD4 and CD8 cells across lung adenocarcinoma regions. TCRdb independently ran MiXCR on the PCR reads; one entry per CDR3 protein. The sample includes about 9,200 distinct CDR3 sequences, about half of them seen just once. The sample comprised CD8+ T cells from the margin of a lung tumor. The receptors were sampled from a female donor with lung adenocarcinoma. The CD4 and CD8 labels of this study may be unreliable.

This rearrangement joins TRBV7-2 to TRBJ2-5; D is undetermined. The germline CDR1 and CDR2 sequences are SGHTA and FQGNSA. The CDR3 totals 15 residues. Trimming took off 5 bases at V and 1 base at J, with 14 bases between the two ends. The CDR3 here is CASSHAAAVQETQYF. CDR3 sequence (DNA): TGTGCCAGCAGCCATGCCGCGGCAGTCCAAGAGACCCAGTACTTC.

On this clonotype: A junction end diverges from the germline sequence, so it may reflect a read error. This chain connects TRBV27 to TRBJ2-4; possibly TRBD2 for D (5 bases). Germline V lookup: CDR1 MNHEY, CDR2 SMNVEV (reference sequence). This CDR3 contains 13 residues. The CDR3 protein is CAGMCSVENVLYF. For the CDR3, the DNA is TGCGCCGGGATGTGCTCTGTGGAAAACGTCCTGTATTTC.

The chain has TRBV7-2 and TRBJ2-1; D is ambiguous. The J call is uncertain, as TRBJ2-7 better fits the DNA end. The CDR3 contains 12 residues. CDR1 is SGHTA and CDR2 is FQGNSA in the germline V gene. The CDR3 loop is CASSLVWEEQYF. The CDR3 region has the DNA TGTGCCAGCAGCTTAGTTTGGGAAGAGCAGTACTTC.

This chain connects TRBV28 to TRBJ2-1; 11 bases align to TRBD2. V gave up 4 bases and J gave up 4 bases; unmatched junction bases: 9. The CDR3 is made up of 17 amino acids. Germline CDR1 MDHEN, CDR2 SYDVKM. CDR3 sequence: CASSSGATSGRYNEQFF. CDR3 DNA sequence: TGTGCCAGCAGTTCGGGGGCAACTAGCGGGAGATACAATGAGCAGTTCTTC.

This clonotype turned up a few times. The chain has TRBV20-1 and TRBJ2-3, with 7 bases matching TRBD2. The trim removed 3 bases at V and 5 bases at J, leaving 11 bases unmatched. The germline gives CDR1 DFQATT, CDR2 SNEGSKA (reference sequence). The CDR3 has 15 amino acids. In DNA form, the CDR3 reads TGCAGTGCTAGTGAGCGCGGGAGTGGGAAAGATACGCAGTATTTT. Residues: CSASERGSGKDTQYF.

V and J are TRBV6-5 and TRBJ2-3, with TRBD2 identical over 7 bases. The trim removed 0 bases at V and 2 bases at J, leaving 2 bases unmatched. CDR3 length: 15 residues. Germline CDR1 reads MNHEY; CDR2 reads SVGAGI. The CDR3 DNA follows: TGTGCCAGCAGTTACTCTAGGGACTACACAGATACGCAGTATTTT. Translating it yields CASSYSRDYTDTQYF.

The chain is built from TRBV6-5 and TRBJ2-2; D gene ambiguous. V was cut by 5 bases and J by 5 bases, with 12 bases left in between. Germline CDR1 reads MNHEY; CDR2 reads SVGAGI. There are 14 residues in the CDR3. In DNA, the CDR3 is TGTGCCAGCAGTAACCTAGTTGGGACCGGGGAGCTGTTTTTT. Its protein product is CASSNLVGTGELFF.

This clonotype has a handful of counts. The CDR3 region has the DNA TGCAGTGCTAGAGATTCGGCTGTCCCCGTAGAGACCCAGTACTTC. Its protein is CSARDSAVPVETQYF. V is TRBV20-1 and J is TRBJ2-5; D ambiguous. Trimming cost V 0 bases and J 4 bases, with 15 bases left between them. The CDR3 runs to 15 residues. Germline V lookup: CDR1 DFQATT, CDR2 SNEGSKA (reference sequence).

By share of the sample, this clonotype is medium-sized. This rearrangement joins TRBV10-1 to TRBJ2-1; 8 bases fit TRBD2. J lost 8 bases, V lost 8 bases, and 8 bases had no gene match. Germline CDR1 reads WNHNN; CDR2 reads SYGVQD (reference sequence). The CDR3 contains 13 residues. Here the CDR3 reads CASSAGAGDEQFF. The CDR3 coding sequence is TGCGCCAGCTCAGCGGGAGCCGGGGATGAGCAGTTCTTC.

Comment on this clonotype: At one of its ends the junction is not consistent with the germline gene, which may arise from a read error. The J gene is TRBJ2-4, the V gene TRBV10-1; D is possibly TRBD1 (5 bases). Germline assignment: CDR1 WNHNN and CDR2 SYGVQD (reference sequence). The CDR3 is made up of 13 amino acids. CDR3 sequence reads: CARGLGDKNMQYF. As DNA, the CDR3 is TGCGCCAGGGGGCTCGGAGACAAAAACATGCAGTACTTC.

The CDR3 region is CASSLLKGGSHLGEQYF. CDR3 bases: TGTGCCAGCAGTTTATTAAAAGGAGGGAGCCACTTGGGAGAGCAGTACTTC. This chain connects TRBV27 to TRBJ2-1, with a tentative D call TRBD2 (6 bases). The last part of the DNA fits TRBJ2-7 better; the J call may be wrong. The CDR3 length is 17 residues. Germline V gene sequence: CDR1 MNHEY, CDR2 SMNVEV (reference sequence).

This clonotype was detected only a few times. This chain connects TRBV20-1 to TRBJ2-1; D possibly corresponds to TRBD2 (5 bases). Germline V gives CDR1 DFQATT, CDR2 SNEGSKA (reference sequence). The CDR3 runs to 13 residues. V shed 6 bases and J shed 1 base, with 10 bases lying between them. CDR3: CSARTGSYNEQFF. In DNA form, the CDR3 reads TGCAGTGCCAGGACTGGGTCCTACAATGAGCAGTTCTTC.

This clonotype has just a few counts. This chain links TRBV7-2 with TRBJ2-1; D uncertain. This CDR3 comprises 16 residues. The V end lost 1 base, the J end lost 0 bases, and 10 bases lay between the germline ends. CDR1 is SGHTA, CDR2 FQGNSA, per germline. The CDR3 nucleotides are TGTGCCAGCAGCTTAGTAGGCGGAAGCTCCTACAATGAGCAGTTCTTC. This codes for CASSLVGGSSYNEQFF.

This clonotype has just a few counts. The V and J genes are TRBV11-2 and TRBJ1-4; D is ambiguous. Germline CDR1 reads SGHAT; CDR2 reads FQNNGV. This CDR3 has 14 residues. Trimming cost V 1 base and J 7 bases, with 10 bases left between them. CDR3: CASSLVLGGEKLFF. The DNA for the CDR3 is TGTGCCAGCAGCTTAGTGCTGGGCGGTGAAAAACTGTTTTTT.

About this clonotype itself: The junction differs from germline at one of its ends, possibly a read error. The V gene is TRBV10-2, the J gene TRBJ2-4, with D possibly being TRBD1 or TRBD2 (6 bases each). This CDR3 region has 14 residues. Germline loops: CDR1 WSHSY, CDR2 SAAADI. The CDR3: CASKGGGHRDIQYF. For the CDR3, the DNA is TGTGCGAGCAAGGGGGGCGGACACCGAGACATTCAGTACTTC.

In regard to this clonotype: This may be a read error, as it is one base from a much larger clone. The conserved final phenylalanine or tryptophan is absent from the CDR3, which likely points to a read error. The rearrangement uses TRBV4-1 and TRBJ2-5, with TRBD1 as a possible D gene (6 bases). This CDR3 comprises 17 residues. V dropped 4 bases and J dropped 2 bases, with 20 bases sitting between them. Germline loops: CDR1 MGHRA, CDR2 YSYEKL. CDR3 nucleotide sequence: TGCGCCAGCAGCCCCTATACAGGGAGTAGGGGACAAGAGACCCAGTACGTC. It translates to CASSPYTGSRGQETQYV.

About this clonotype: The junction departs from germline at one end; a sequencing error may be responsible. The V gene is TRBV7-7, the J gene TRBJ2-3; 9 bases agree with TRBD1. The germline gives CDR1 SSHAT, CDR2 FNYEAQ (reference sequence). This CDR3 comprises 15 residues. The CDR3 DNA is TGTGCTAGCAGTCCCGGGACAGGGTACACAGATACGCAGTATTTT. This encodes CASSPGTGYTDTQYF. The full variable domain, in which reference TRBV7-7 and TRBJ2-3 provide the parts outside the CDR3, is GAGVSQSPRYKVTKRGQDVTLRCDPISSHATLYWYQQALGQGPEFLTYFNYEAQPDKSGLPSDRFSAERPEGSISTLTIQRTEQRDSAMYRCASSPGTGYTDTQYFGPGTRLTVL.

Concerning this clonotype itself: This may be a read error, as it is one base from a much larger clone. CDR3: CASSPSSYNEQFF. In DNA form, the CDR3 reads TGTGCCAGCAGCCCCAGCTCCTACAATGAGCAGTTCTTC. The chain joins TRBV9 to TRBJ2-1; unclear D gene. The germline V and J ends were trimmed by 4 bases and 0 bases, with 5 bases remaining between them. The V gene's germline CDR1 is SGDLS and CDR2 YYNGEE. The CDR3 is 13 residues long.

Comment on this clonotype: Relative to the germline gene, one junction end is altered; a read error may explain this. V gene TRBV27 combines with J gene TRBJ2-5; tentatively, D is TRBD1 (6 bases). The CDR3 covers 14 residues. Germline loops: CDR1 MNHEY, CDR2 SMNVEV (reference sequence). This chain's CDR3 is CAGSGGRVTDTQYF. In DNA, the CDR3 is TGTGCGGGCAGTGGGGGCCGAGTCACAGATACCCAGTATTTC.

Within the sample, this clonotype is medium-sized. The rearrangement links TRBV6-6 to TRBJ2-5, with TRBD1 as a possible D gene (5 bases). The CDR3 spans 13 residues. V was trimmed by 6 bases and J by 4 bases, leaving 12 bases between them. The germline CDR1 and CDR2 sequences are MNHNY and SVGAGI (reference sequence). The CDR3 spells CASRRGAGETQYF. The DNA of the CDR3 is TGTGCCAGCAGACGTGGGGCAGGAGAGACCCAGTACTTC.

This clonotype was seen more than once but under ten times. The V call is TRBV10-2, the J call TRBJ2-7; 8 positions match TRBD1. V was clipped by 0 bases and J by 4 bases; unmatched bases: 8. Per germline, CDR1 WSHSY and CDR2 SAAADI. The CDR3 is made up of 16 amino acids. Here the CDR3 reads CASSESQGTGDYEQYF. The CDR3 DNA sequence: TGCGCCAGCAGTGAGTCTCAAGGGACAGGAGATTACGAGCAGTACTTC.

By sample share, this clonotype is medium-sized. J is TRBJ1-1 and V is TRBV6-1; D call uncertain. This CDR3 has 14 amino acids. Trimming cost V 1 base and J 0 bases, with 6 bases left between them. Germline V gene data show CDR1 as MNHNS and CDR2 as SASEGT. The CDR3 region is CASSEDEVNTEAFF. The DNA for the CDR3 is TGTGCCAGCAGTGAAGACGAGGTGAACACTGAAGCTTTCTTT.

V and J are TRBV20-1 and TRBJ2-3, with D perhaps being TRBD1 or TRBD2 (6 bases each). This CDR3 spans 15 amino acids. Germline V lookup: CDR1 DFQATT, CDR2 SNEGSKA (reference sequence). V shed 5 bases and J shed 2 bases, with 17 bases lying between them. In DNA, the CDR3 is TGCAGTGCTCAACCGAGGGGGAGGAACACAGATACGCAGTATTTT. Translated, it gives CSAQPRGRNTDTQYF.

The V gene is TRBV7-2, the J gene TRBJ1-2; D gene ambiguous. V lost 3 bases to trimming and J lost 0 bases, with 5 bases between them. Germline V gene data show CDR1 as SGHTA and CDR2 as FQGNSA. The CDR3 runs to 13 residues. The CDR3 reads CASSFSTNYGYTF. As DNA, the CDR3 is TGTGCCAGCAGCTTCTCTACTAACTATGGCTACACCTTC.

Relative to its sample, this clonotype is large (0.1 to 1%). The chain combines TRBV6-5 with TRBJ2-2; tentative D call: TRBD1 (5 bases). Trimming stripped 6 bases from V and 7 bases from J, with 9 bases between. The CDR3 length is 12 residues. Germline values: CDR1 MNHEY, CDR2 SVGAGI. The CDR3 is CASSWTLGELFF. In nucleotides, the CDR3 is TGTGCCAGCAGCTGGACACTCGGGGAGCTGTTTTTT.

A word on this clonotype: Sequence at one end of the junction differs from germline and may be a read error. V usage is TRBV10-2 and J usage is TRBJ2-3; D is perhaps TRBD2 (7 bases). The germline V gene has CDR1 WSHSY and CDR2 SAAADI. The CDR3 covers 15 residues. The CDR3 region is CAGGTGGRDQDTQYF. The DNA of the CDR3 is TGCGCCGGGGGTACGGGGGGCCGGGACCAAGATACCCAGTATTTT.

In this sample, this clonotype turned up a few times. The rearrangement links TRBV7-2 to TRBJ2-3; 8 bases are shared with TRBD2. CDR3 length: 13 residues. V dropped 9 bases and J dropped 5; count of bases not matched to a gene: 7. Looked up from germline, CDR1 is SGHTA and CDR2 is FQGNSA. The CDR3, as DNA: TGTGCCAGTGGAGCGGGGGAGGGAGATACGCAGTATTTT. This gives the protein CASGAGEGDTQYF.

The chain links TRBV5-1 to TRBJ2-5, with TRBD2 as a possible D gene (7 bases). Germline V gene sequence: CDR1 SGHRS, CDR2 YFSETQ. The CDR3 has 14 residues. Trimming cost V 3 bases and J 5 bases, with 14 bases left between them. The CDR3 DNA reads as TGCGCCAGCAGCTGGGGGGGGGACACTGAGACCCAGTACTTC. Protein sequence: CASSWGGDTETQYF.

CDR3 protein: CASTEVLFVGYTF. DNA of the CDR3: TGTGCCAGCACCGAGGTCCTTTTCGTGGGCTACACCTTC. This chain connects TRBV6-2 or TRBV6-3 to TRBJ1-2; D is unresolved. Germline V gives CDR1 MNHEY, CDR2 SVGEGT. The germline V and J ends were trimmed by 7 bases and 8 bases, with 17 bases remaining between them. CDR3 size: 13 residues.

The rearrangement joins TRBV6-1 to TRBJ2-5; TRBD1 agrees at 9 bases. Losses at the gene ends were 4 bases for V and 6 bases for J; bases not matched to a gene: 12. Germline loops: CDR1 MNHNS, CDR2 SASEGT. This CDR3 region has 16 residues. The DNA of the CDR3 is TGTGCCAGCAGTGCAGCGCACGGGACAGGGATTAAGACCCAGTACTTC. It encodes CASSAAHGTGIKTQYF.